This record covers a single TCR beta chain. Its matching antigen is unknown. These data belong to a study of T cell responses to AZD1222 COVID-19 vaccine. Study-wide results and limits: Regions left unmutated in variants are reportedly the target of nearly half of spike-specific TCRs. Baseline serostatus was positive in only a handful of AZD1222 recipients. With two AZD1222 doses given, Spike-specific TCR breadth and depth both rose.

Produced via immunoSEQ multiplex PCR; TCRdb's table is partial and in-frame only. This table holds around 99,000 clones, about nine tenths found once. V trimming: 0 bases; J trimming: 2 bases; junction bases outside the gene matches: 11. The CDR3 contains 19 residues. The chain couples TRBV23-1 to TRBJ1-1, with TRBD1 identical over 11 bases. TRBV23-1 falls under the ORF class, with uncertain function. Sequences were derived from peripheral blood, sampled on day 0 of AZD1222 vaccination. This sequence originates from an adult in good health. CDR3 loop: CASSQSWAIGTGGNTEAFF. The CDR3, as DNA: TGCGCCAGCAGTCAATCCTGGGCCATTGGGACAGGGGGTAACACTGAAGCTTTCTTT.